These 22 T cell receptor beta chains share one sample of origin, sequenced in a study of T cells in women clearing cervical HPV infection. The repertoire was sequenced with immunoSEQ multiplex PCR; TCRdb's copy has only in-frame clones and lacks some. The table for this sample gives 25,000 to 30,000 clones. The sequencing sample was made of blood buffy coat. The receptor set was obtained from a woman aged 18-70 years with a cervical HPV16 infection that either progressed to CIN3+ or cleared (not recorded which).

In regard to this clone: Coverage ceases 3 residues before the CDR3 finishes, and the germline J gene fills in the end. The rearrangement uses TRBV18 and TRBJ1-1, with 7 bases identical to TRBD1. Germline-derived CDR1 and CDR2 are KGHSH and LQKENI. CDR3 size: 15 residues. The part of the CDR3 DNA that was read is TGTGCCAGCTCCAGAGGACAGGACAACCAAGAGACC. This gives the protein CASSRGQDNQET. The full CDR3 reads CASSRGQDNQETAFF.

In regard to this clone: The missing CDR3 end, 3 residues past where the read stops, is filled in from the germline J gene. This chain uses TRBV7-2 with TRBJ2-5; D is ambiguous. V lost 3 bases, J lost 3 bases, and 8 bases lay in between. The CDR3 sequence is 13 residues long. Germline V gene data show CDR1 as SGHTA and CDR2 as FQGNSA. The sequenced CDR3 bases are TGTGCCAGCAGCTTTGGGCAGAAAGAGACC. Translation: CASSFGQKET. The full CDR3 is CASSFGQKETQYF.

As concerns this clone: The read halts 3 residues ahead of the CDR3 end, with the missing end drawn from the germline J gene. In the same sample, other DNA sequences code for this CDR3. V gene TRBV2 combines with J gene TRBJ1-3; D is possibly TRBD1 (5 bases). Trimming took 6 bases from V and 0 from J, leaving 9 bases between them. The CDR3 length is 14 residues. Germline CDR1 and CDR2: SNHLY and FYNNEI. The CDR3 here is CASRDTTSGNTIYF. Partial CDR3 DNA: TGTGCCAGCAGGGACACCACCTCTGGAAACACC.

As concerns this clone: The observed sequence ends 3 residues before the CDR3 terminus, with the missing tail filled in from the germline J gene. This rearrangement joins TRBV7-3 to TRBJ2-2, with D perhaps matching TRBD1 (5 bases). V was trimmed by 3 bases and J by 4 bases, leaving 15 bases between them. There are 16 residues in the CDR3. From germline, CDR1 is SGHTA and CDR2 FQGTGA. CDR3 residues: CASSFPGISGTGELFF. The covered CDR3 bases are TGTGCCAGCAGCTTTCCAGGGATCTCCGGCACCGGGGAG.

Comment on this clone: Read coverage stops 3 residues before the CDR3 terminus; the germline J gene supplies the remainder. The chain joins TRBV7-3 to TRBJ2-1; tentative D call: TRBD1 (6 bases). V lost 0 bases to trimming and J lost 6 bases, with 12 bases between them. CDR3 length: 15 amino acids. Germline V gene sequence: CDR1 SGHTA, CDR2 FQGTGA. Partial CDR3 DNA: TGTGCCAGCAGCTTAACCTGGACAGACCCCAATGAG. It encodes CASSLTWTDPNE. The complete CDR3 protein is CASSLTWTDPNEQFF.

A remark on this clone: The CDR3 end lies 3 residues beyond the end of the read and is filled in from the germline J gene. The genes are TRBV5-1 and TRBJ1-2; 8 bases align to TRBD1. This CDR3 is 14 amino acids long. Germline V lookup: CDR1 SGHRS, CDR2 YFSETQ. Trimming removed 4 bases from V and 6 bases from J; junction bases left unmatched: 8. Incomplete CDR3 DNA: TGCGCCAGCAGCCTGACACAGGGGGTGGATGGC. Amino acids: CASSLTQGVDG. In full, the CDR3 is CASSLTQGVDGYTF.

CDR3 bases read: TGTGCCTGGAGTCAGGGGCGCCCGGACGAG. It yields the protein CAWSQGRPDE. The CDR3, in full, reads CAWSQGRPDEQYF. The chain combines TRBV30 with TRBJ2-7; weak D call: TRBD1 (6 bases). From the germline J gene comes the end of the CDR3, since the read stops 3 residues before it. CDR1 is GTSNPN and CDR2 is SVGIG in the germline V gene (reference sequence). The V end was cut by 2 bases, the J end by 5 bases, with 13 bases between. The CDR3 has 13 residues.

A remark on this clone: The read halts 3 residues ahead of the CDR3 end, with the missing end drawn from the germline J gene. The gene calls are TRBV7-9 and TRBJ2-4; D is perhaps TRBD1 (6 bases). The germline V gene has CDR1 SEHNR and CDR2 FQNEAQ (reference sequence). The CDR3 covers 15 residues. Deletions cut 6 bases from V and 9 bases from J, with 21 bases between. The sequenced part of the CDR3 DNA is TGTGCCAGCAGTACTACGACAGGTAACGACGGCATT. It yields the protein CASSTTTGNDGI. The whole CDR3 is CASSTTTGNDGIQYF.

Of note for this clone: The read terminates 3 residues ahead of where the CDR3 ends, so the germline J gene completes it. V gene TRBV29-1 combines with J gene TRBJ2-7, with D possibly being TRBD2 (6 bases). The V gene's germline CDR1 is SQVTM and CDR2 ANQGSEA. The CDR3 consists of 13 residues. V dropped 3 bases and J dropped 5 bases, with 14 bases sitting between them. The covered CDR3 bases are TGCAGCGTTGACCCCCTTACGGGGGACGAG. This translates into CSVDPLTGDE. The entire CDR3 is CSVDPLTGDEQYF.

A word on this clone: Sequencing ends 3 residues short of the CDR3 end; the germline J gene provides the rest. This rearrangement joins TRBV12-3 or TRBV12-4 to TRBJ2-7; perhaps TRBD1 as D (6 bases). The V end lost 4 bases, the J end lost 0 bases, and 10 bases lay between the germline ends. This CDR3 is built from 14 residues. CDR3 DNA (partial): TGTGCCAGCAGTTCTACAGGGAGCTCCTACGAG. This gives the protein CASSSTGSSYE. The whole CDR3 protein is CASSSTGSSYEQYF.

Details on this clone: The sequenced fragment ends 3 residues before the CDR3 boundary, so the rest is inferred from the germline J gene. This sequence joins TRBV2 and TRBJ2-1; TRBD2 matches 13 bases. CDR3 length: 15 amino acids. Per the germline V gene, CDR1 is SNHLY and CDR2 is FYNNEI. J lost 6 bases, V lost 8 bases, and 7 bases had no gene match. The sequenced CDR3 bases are TGTGCCAGCGAGGTGACTAGCGGGGGGTCCAATGAG. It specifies CASEVTSGGSNE. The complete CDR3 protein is CASEVTSGGSNEQFF.

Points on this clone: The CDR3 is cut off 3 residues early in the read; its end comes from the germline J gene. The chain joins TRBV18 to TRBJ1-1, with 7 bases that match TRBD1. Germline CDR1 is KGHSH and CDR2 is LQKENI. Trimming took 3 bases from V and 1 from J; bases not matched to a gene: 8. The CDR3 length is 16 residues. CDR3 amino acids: CASSPTGQPENTEAFF. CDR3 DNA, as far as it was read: TGTGCCAGCTCACCCACGGGACAGCCGGAGAACACTGAA.

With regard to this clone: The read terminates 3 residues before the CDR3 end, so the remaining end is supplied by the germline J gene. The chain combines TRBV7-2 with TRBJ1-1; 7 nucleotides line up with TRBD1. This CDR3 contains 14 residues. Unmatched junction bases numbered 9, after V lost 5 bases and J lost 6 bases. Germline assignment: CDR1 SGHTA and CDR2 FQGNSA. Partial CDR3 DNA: TGTGCCAGCAGCATCCGACAGGGTCCCTCTGAA. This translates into CASSIRQGPSE. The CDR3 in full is CASSIRQGPSEAFF.

The sequenced CDR3 bases are TGCGCCAGCAGGGGCCAGTATAATTCACCC. Translated: CASRGQYNSP. The full CDR3 protein reads CASRGQYNSPLHF. V gene TRBV10-2 combines with J gene TRBJ1-6; no firm D call. The read finishes 3 residues shy of the CDR3 end, and the germline J gene is used to complete it. Germline V gives CDR1 WSHSY, CDR2 SAAADI. V was shortened by 6 bases and J by 4 bases, with 7 bases between the two germline ends. This CDR3 has 13 amino acids.

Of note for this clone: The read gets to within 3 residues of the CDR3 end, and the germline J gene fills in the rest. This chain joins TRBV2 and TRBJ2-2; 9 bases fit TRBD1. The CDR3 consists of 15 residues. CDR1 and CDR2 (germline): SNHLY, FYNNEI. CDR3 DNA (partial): TGTGCCAGCAGTGCGGACAGGGGTTCGGGTGAAAAG. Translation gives CASSADRGSGEK. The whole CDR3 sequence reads CASSADRGSGEKLFF.

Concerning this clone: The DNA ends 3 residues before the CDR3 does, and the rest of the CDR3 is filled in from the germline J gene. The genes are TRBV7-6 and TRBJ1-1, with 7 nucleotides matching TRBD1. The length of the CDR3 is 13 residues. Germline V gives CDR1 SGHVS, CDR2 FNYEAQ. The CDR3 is CASSPRQGIRAFF. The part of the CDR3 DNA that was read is TGTGCCAGCAGCCCACGACAGGGAATACGA.

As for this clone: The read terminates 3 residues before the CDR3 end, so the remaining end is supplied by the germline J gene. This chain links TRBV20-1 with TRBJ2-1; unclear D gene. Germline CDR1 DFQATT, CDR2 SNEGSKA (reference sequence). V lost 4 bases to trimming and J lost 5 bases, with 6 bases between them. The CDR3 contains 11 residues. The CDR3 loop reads CSAKHNNEQFF. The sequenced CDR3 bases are TGCAGTGCTAAGCATAACAATGAG.

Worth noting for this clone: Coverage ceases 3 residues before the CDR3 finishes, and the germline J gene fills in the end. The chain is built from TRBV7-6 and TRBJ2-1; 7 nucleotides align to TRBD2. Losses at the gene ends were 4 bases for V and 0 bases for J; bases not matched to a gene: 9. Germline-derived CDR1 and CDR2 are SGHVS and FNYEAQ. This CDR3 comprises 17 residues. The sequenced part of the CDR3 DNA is TGTGCCAGCAGCTCACCTCGCGGGGAGGGCTCCTACAATGAG. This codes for CASSSPRGEGSYNE. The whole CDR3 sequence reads CASSSPRGEGSYNEQFF.

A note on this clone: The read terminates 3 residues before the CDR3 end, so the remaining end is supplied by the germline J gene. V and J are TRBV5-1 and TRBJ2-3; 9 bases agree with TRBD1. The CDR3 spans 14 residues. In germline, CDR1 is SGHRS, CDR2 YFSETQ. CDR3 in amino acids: CASSNRQGGETQYF. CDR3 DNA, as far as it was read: TGCGCCAGCAGCAACCGACAGGGGGGCGAGACG.

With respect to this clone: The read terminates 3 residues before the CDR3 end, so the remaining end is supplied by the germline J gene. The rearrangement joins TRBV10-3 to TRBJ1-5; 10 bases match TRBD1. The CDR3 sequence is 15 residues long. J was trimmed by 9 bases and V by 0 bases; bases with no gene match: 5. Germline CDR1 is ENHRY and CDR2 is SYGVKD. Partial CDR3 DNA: TGTGCCATCAGTGAGTCGGGACAGGGGCCTGGGCCC. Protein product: CAISESGQGPGP. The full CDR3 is CAISESGQGPGPQHF.

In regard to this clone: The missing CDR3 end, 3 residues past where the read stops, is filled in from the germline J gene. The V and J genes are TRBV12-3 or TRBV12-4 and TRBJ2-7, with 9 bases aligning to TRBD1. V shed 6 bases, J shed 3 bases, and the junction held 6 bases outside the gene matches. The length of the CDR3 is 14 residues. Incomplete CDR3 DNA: TGTGCCAGCAGCCCACCGGGACAGGGCTACGAG. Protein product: CASSPPGQGYE. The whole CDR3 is CASSPPGQGYEQYF.

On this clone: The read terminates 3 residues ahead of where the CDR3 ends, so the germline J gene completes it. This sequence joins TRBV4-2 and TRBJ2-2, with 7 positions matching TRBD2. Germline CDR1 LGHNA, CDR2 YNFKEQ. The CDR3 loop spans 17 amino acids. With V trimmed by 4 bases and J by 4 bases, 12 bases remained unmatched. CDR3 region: CASSRGGRGEGTGELFF. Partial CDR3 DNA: TGTGCCAGCAGCCGGGGCGGCCGGGGGGAGGGCACCGGGGAG.